This entry lists 17 T cell receptor beta chains sequenced from one sample in a study of cytomegalovirus exposure and HLA in healthy donors. PCR amplification relied on 60 Vbeta primers (plus 13 Jbeta primers). Repertoires were generated with immunoSEQ multiplex PCR, while TCRdb's copy carries only in-frame clones and drops some. The repertoire holds about 140,000 clones, with roughly 80% as singletons. The specimen was PBMCs. The receptors here all came from a female donor in good health and CMV-seronegative.

The rearrangement joins TRBV19 to TRBJ1-5, with D maybe TRBD1 (6 bases). Germline V gene sequence: CDR1 LNHDA, CDR2 SQIVND (reference sequence). Trimming stripped 6 bases from V and 7 bases from J, with 16 bases between. This CDR3 spans 14 amino acids. The CDR3 loop reads CASRKQGLRQPQHF. The CDR3 DNA is TGTGCCAGTAGGAAACAGGGCCTCAGGCAGCCCCAGCATTTT. Full variable domain (remainder filled in from reference TRBV19 and TRBJ1-5): DGGITQSPKYLFRKEGQNVTLSCEQNLNHDAMYWYRQDPGQGLRLIYYSQIVNDFQKGDIAEGYSVSREKKESFPLTVTSAQKNPTAFYLCASRKQGLRQPQHFGDGTRLSIL.

This clone is a singleton in its sample. This chain joins TRBV14 and TRBJ2-1; TRBD2 matches at 9 bases. The V gene end was trimmed by 0 bases and the J gene end by 9 bases; junction bases not matched to a gene: 6. The CDR3 is 15 residues long. The germline V gene encodes CDR1 SGHDN and CDR2 FVKESK. The chain's CDR3 is CASSQDASGNLEQFF. DNA for the CDR3: TGTGCCAGCAGCCAAGATGCTAGCGGGAACCTTGAGCAGTTCTTC.

The rearrangement uses TRBV28 and TRBJ2-5; TRBD1 aligns across 10 bases. This CDR3 region has 15 residues. Germline V gives CDR1 MDHEN, CDR2 SYDVKM. The junction had 5 bases not matched to a gene; V was cut back by 4 bases and J by 3 bases. The CDR3 spells CASSSGQGVEETQYF. The CDR3 nucleotides read TGTGCCAGCAGTTCTGGACAGGGGGTGGAAGAGACCCAGTACTTC.

The rearrangement joins TRBV7-9 to TRBJ2-2; 7 nucleotides line up with TRBD1. The germline V gene has CDR1 SEHNR and CDR2 FQNEAQ (reference sequence). The CDR3 is 16 residues long. The trim removed 6 bases at V and 1 base at J, leaving 8 bases unmatched. The CDR3 DNA follows: TGTGCCAGCAGTGGAACCGGGACAGAGAACACCGGGGAGCTGTTTTTT. Translating gives CASSGTGTENTGELFF.

This clone was counted between two and nine times. The J gene is TRBJ1-1, the V gene TRBV6-5; TRBD1 is a possible D gene (6 bases). This CDR3 contains 13 residues. Germline assignment: CDR1 MNHEY and CDR2 SVGAGI. V was trimmed by 6 bases and J by 1 base, leaving 9 bases between them. The CDR3 loop is CASRGHENTEAFF. CDR3 coding DNA: TGTGCCAGCAGGGGACACGAGAACACTGAAGCTTTCTTT.

This clone was detected a few times. The gene calls are TRBV18 and TRBJ1-1, with TRBD1 as a possible D gene (6 bases). V lost 10 bases to trimming and J lost 7 bases, with 13 bases between them. This CDR3 has 11 amino acids. CDR1 and CDR2 from the germline V gene are KGHSH and LQKENI. CDR3 nucleotides: TGTGCCACCACTTCCAGGGGTGAAGCTTTCTTT. This translates into CATTSRGEAFF. Using reference TRBV18 and TRBJ1-1 for the parts outside the CDR3, the full variable domain is NAGVMQNPRHLVRRRGQEARLRCSPMKGHSHVYWYRQLPEEGLKFMVYLQKENIIDESGMPKERFSAEFPKEGPSILRIQQVVRGDSAAYFCATTSRGEAFFGQGTRLTVV.

The J gene is TRBJ2-7, the V gene TRBV6-5; 10 nucleotides align to TRBD1. Germline V CDR1 and CDR2: MNHEY, SVGAGI. The CDR3 consists of 14 residues. The J segment lost 2 bases and the V segment lost 2 bases, leaving 0 bases of the junction unmatched. The CDR3 here is CASSYDRGPYEQYF. The CDR3 DNA is TGTGCCAGCAGTTACGACAGGGGGCCCTACGAGCAGTACTTC.

The gene calls are TRBV7-9 and TRBJ2-1, with TRBD2 as a possible D gene (5 bases). In germline, CDR1 is SEHNR, CDR2 FQNEAQ (reference sequence). The CDR3 consists of 13 residues. V was trimmed by 1 base and J by 14 bases, leaving 15 bases between them. The CDR3 DNA reads as TGTGCCAGCAGCTTAGGGGGAGACACCGCGGAGTTCTTC. Translated, it gives CASSLGGDTAEFF.

V and J are TRBV15 and TRBJ2-5, with TRBD2 matching 12 bases. Matching the DNA end better, TRBJ2-7 makes the J call doubtful. This CDR3 comprises 18 residues. Germline values: CDR1 LNHNV, CDR2 YYDKDF (reference sequence). CDR3 amino acids: CATSRDRLGLAGNYEQYF. CDR3 DNA sequence: TGTGCCACCAGCAGAGATCGACTAGGACTAGCGGGAAACTACGAGCAGTACTTC.

This clone turned up a few times. This sequence joins TRBV6-1 and TRBJ1-1, with TRBD1 matching over 7 bases. This CDR3 spans 15 amino acids. The germline V gene has CDR1 MNHNS and CDR2 SASEGT. After removal of 6 bases from V and 3 bases from J, the junction contained 10 bases not matched to a gene. CDR3 sequence: CASRPGQWLDTEAFF. The DNA for the CDR3 is TGTGCCAGCAGACCGGGACAGTGGTTAGACACTGAAGCTTTCTTT.

J is TRBJ1-3 and V is TRBV7-8; no clear D. Germline V gives CDR1 SGHVS, CDR2 FQNEAQ. This CDR3 spans 15 amino acids. V lost 5 bases and J 4 bases, leaving 15 bases between the germline ends. DNA for the CDR3: TGTGCCAGCAGCGCTCGGCCCGGAGCGGGAAACACCATATATTTT. It translates to CASSARPGAGNTIYF.

The rearrangement uses TRBV28 and TRBJ2-7; 9 positions agree with TRBD1. There are 14 residues in the CDR3. The junction had 4 bases not matched to a gene; V was cut back by 4 bases and J by 3 bases. Germline CDR1 MDHEN, CDR2 SYDVKM. The CDR3 protein is CASSSGTGIYEQYF. The CDR3 DNA sequence: TGTGCCAGCAGTTCCGGGACAGGGATCTACGAGCAGTACTTC.

V gene TRBV5-4 combines with J gene TRBJ2-5, with unresolved D. CDR1 and CDR2 from the germline V gene are SGHNT and YYREEE (reference sequence). Trimming left V 7 bases short and J 1 base short, with 17 bases between. The CDR3 extends over 15 amino acids. The CDR3 bases are TGTGCCAGCTACCCACGCGGTTTGGGCCAAGAGACCCAGTACTTC. Amino acid sequence: CASYPRGLGQETQYF.

In this sample, this clone is medium-sized (0.01 to 0.1%). The sample carries other DNA sequences with the same CDR3. This sequence joins TRBV19 and TRBJ1-2, with 8 bases that match TRBD1. The J segment lost 3 bases and the V segment lost 6 bases, leaving 6 bases of the junction unmatched. The CDR3 is 14 amino acids. Germline V gene data show CDR1 as LNHDA and CDR2 as SQIVND (reference sequence). The CDR3 nucleotides are TGTGCCAGTAGCGTCAGGGGGCGCGACTATGGCTACACCTTC. This translates into CASSVRGRDYGYTF.

In nucleotides, the CDR3 is TGTGCCAGCAGCGTAGCAGCAGGGAGGGACACTGAAGCTTTCTTT. Encoded protein: CASSVAAGRDTEAFF. This chain joins TRBV9 and TRBJ1-1; maybe TRBD1 (5 bases). Trimming shortened V by 0 bases and J by 3 bases, and 12 bases separated the two germline ends. Per the germline V gene, CDR1 is SGDLS and CDR2 is YYNGEE. There are 15 residues in the CDR3.

This clone appeared a single time. This rearrangement joins TRBV6-5 to TRBJ1-1; no definite D call. The germline V and J ends were trimmed by 6 bases and 1 base, with 9 bases remaining between them. The CDR3 is 13 residues long. CDR1 and CDR2 (germline): MNHEY, SVGAGI. CDR3 region: CASREGTNTEAFF. The CDR3 DNA follows: TGTGCCAGCAGGGAGGGAACGAACACTGAAGCTTTCTTT.

This clone was observed a handful of times. The chain links TRBV2 to TRBJ1-1; tentative D call: TRBD1 (5 bases). This CDR3 contains 14 residues. The germline V gene encodes CDR1 SNHLY and CDR2 FYNNEI. Trimming removed 7 bases at V and 6 bases at J, with 18 bases between. This CDR3 is CASIPPGNGAEAFF. The DNA of the CDR3 is TGTGCCAGCATTCCCCCAGGGAACGGCGCTGAAGCTTTCTTT.